These T cell receptor beta chains were read from a single sample in a study of chemoradiotherapy in HPV16-positive cancers. Clones were read by immunoSEQ multiplex PCR, and TCRdb kept only the in-frame ones, dropping some. The data hold about 9,000 clones, with about 89% observed a single time. Specimen: blood, collected from a patient who underwent chemoradiotherapy. The receptors shown here come from a human donor with HPV-associated anogenital cancer. Both conserved end residues are part of each CDR3. Each record gives: clone size, D gene, V gene, J gene, CDR3 DNA, CDR3 protein. A D gene is named only where the DNA matches it firmly. Size tells how often a clone was seen (once, few, many) or the class of an expanded clone, and some rows leave it out.

clone_size: once
d_call: .
v_call: TRBV5-1
j_call: TRBJ2-3
cdr3_nt: TGCGCCAGCACTCCTTACTTTAGCACAGATACGCAGTATTTT
cdr3_aa: CASTPYFSTDTQYF

clone_size: .
d_call: .
v_call: TRBV6-4
j_call: TRBJ2-3
cdr3_nt: TGTGCCAGCAGTGCTGCAGGGGGCACAGATACGCAGTATTTT
cdr3_aa: CASSAAGGTDTQYF

clone_size: .
d_call: .
v_call: TRBV19
j_call: TRBJ1-3
cdr3_nt: TGTGCCAGTAGTATTGACTTGGGCTCTGGAAACACCATATATTTT
cdr3_aa: CASSIDLGSGNTIYF

clone_size: .
d_call: TRBD1
v_call: TRBV2
j_call: TRBJ2-1
cdr3_nt: TGTGCCGTACGGGTCAGGGGGAACAATGAGCAGTTCTTC
cdr3_aa: CAVRVRGNNEQFF

clone_size: .
d_call: .
v_call: TRBV6-5
j_call: TRBJ1-2
cdr3_nt: TGTGCCAGCAGTTACACTTACCGGGACCCCGGGGGCTACACCTTC
cdr3_aa: CASSYTYRDPGGYTF

clone_size: .
d_call: .
v_call: TRBV30
j_call: TRBJ1-6
cdr3_nt: TGTGCCTGGAGATTTGGGATTGCAGAGAGCTCCTATAATTCACCCCTCCACTTT
cdr3_aa: CAWRFGIAESSYNSPLHF

clone_size: .
d_call: .
v_call: TRBV2
j_call: TRBJ2-7
cdr3_nt: TGTGCCAGCAGTGACCCTAGAGGAAGATACGAGCAGTACTTC
cdr3_aa: CASSDPRGRYEQYF

clone_size: .
d_call: .
v_call: TRBV28
j_call: TRBJ2-7
cdr3_nt: TGTGCCAGCAGTTTATATCTGGCTCCCTACGAGCAGTACTTC
cdr3_aa: CASSLYLAPYEQYF

clone_size: few
d_call: .
v_call: TRBV18
j_call: TRBJ1-1
cdr3_nt: TGTGCCAGCTCACCGGGAAGGAACACTGAAGCTTTCTTT
cdr3_aa: CASSPGRNTEAFF

clone_size: .
d_call: .
v_call: TRBV7-2
j_call: TRBJ2-5
cdr3_nt: TGTGCCAGCAGCTTAGAGTCGGGAAGGGGTGGAGAGACCCAGTACTTC
cdr3_aa: CASSLESGRGGETQYF

clone_size: .
d_call: .
v_call: TRBV7-6
j_call: TRBJ2-7
cdr3_nt: TGTGCCAGCAGCTTACCGTCTACGGGGGACGAGCAGTACTTC
cdr3_aa: CASSLPSTGDEQYF

clone_size: .
d_call: .
v_call: TRBV5-1
j_call: TRBJ2-1
cdr3_nt: TGCGCCAGCAGCCTGGACCCGGGGTCCAATGAGCAGTTCTTC
cdr3_aa: CASSLDPGSNEQFF

clone_size: few
d_call: .
v_call: TRBV7-3
j_call: TRBJ2-2
cdr3_nt: TGTGCCAGCAGCCTGGACGGAGTCACCGGGGAGCTGTTTTTT
cdr3_aa: CASSLDGVTGELFF

clone_size: .
d_call: .
v_call: TRBV19
j_call: TRBJ2-3
cdr3_nt: TGTGCCAGTAGTACAGGGTTAAGCACAGATACGCAGTATTTT
cdr3_aa: CASSTGLSTDTQYF

clone_size: .
d_call: .
v_call: TRBV19
j_call: TRBJ2-5
cdr3_nt: TGTGCCAGTAGTATAGATCCGAGGGGTAGAGAAGAGACCCAGTACTTC
cdr3_aa: CASSIDPRGREETQYF

clone_size: .
d_call: .
v_call: TRBV6-1
j_call: TRBJ2-1
cdr3_nt: TGTGCCAGCAGTGAAGAGGCCAACCACAATGAGCAGTTCTTC
cdr3_aa: CASSEEANHNEQFF

clone_size: few
d_call: .
v_call: TRBV19
j_call: TRBJ1-2
cdr3_nt: TGTGCCAGTAGTGCCCCGGGACTGAATAACTATGGCTACACCTTC
cdr3_aa: CASSAPGLNNYGYTF

clone_size: .
d_call: TRBD1
v_call: TRBV5-6
j_call: TRBJ2-7
cdr3_nt: TGTGCCAGCAGCCGCATCGACTGGGACAGGGATTCCTACGAGCAGTACTTC
cdr3_aa: CASSRIDWDRDSYEQYF

clone_size: .
d_call: .
v_call: TRBV4-1
j_call: TRBJ2-7
cdr3_nt: TGCGCCAGCAGCCAAGAGGCCCGGGACTACGAGCAGTACTTC
cdr3_aa: CASSQEARDYEQYF

clone_size: .
d_call: .
v_call: TRBV30
j_call: TRBJ1-2
cdr3_nt: TGTGCCTGGACCCAGGGCCGGGCAAATGGCTACACCTTC
cdr3_aa: CAWTQGRANGYTF

clone_size: once
d_call: .
v_call: TRBV18
j_call: TRBJ2-7
cdr3_nt: TGTGCCAGCTCACCCCCCCCGGGTGTTAGGAGCTCCTACGAGCAGTACTTC
cdr3_aa: CASSPPPGVRSSYEQYF

clone_size: .
d_call: .
v_call: TRBV15
j_call: TRBJ2-4
cdr3_nt: TGTGCCACCAGCAGGAGTAGGCAGGGGGCCAAAAACATTCAGTACTTC
cdr3_aa: CATSRSRQGAKNIQYF

clone_size: .
d_call: .
v_call: TRBV7-9
j_call: TRBJ1-3
cdr3_nt: TGTGCCAGCAGCTTAGGGCAGTCTGGAAACACCATATATTTT
cdr3_aa: CASSLGQSGNTIYF

clone_size: .
d_call: .
v_call: TRBV4-1
j_call: TRBJ2-5
cdr3_nt: TGCGCCAGCAGCCACAACAGGGCTATACAAGAGACCCAGTACTTC
cdr3_aa: CASSHNRAIQETQYF

clone_size: .
d_call: .
v_call: TRBV5-1
j_call: TRBJ1-3
cdr3_nt: TGCGCCAGCAGCCAAAGGACAGCCTCTGGAAACACCATATATTTT
cdr3_aa: CASSQRTASGNTIYF

clone_size: .
d_call: .
v_call: TRBV19
j_call: TRBJ2-7
cdr3_nt: TGTGCCAGTAGTATTGGAGGGGGCACCTCTTTATACGAGCAGTACTTC
cdr3_aa: CASSIGGGTSLYEQYF

clone_size: .
d_call: .
v_call: TRBV4-1
j_call: TRBJ1-3
cdr3_nt: TGCGCCAGCAGCCCGTCCACGGCCAGAGGAAACACCATATATTTT
cdr3_aa: CASSPSTARGNTIYF

clone_size: .
d_call: .
v_call: TRBV9
j_call: TRBJ2-7
cdr3_nt: TGTGCCAGCAGCACGCGCGATGGATTTAGCTACGAGCAGTACTTC
cdr3_aa: CASSTRDGFSYEQYF

clone_size: .
d_call: .
v_call: TRBV5-6
j_call: TRBJ2-5
cdr3_nt: TGTGCCAGCAGCTTCAGGATTGAGGAGACCCAGTACTTC
cdr3_aa: CASSFRIEETQYF

clone_size: .
d_call: .
v_call: TRBV6-5
j_call: TRBJ1-1
cdr3_nt: TGTGCCAGCAGTTACTCGTGGTCCCAGGTGGACACTGAAGCTTTCTTT
cdr3_aa: CASSYSWSQVDTEAFF

clone_size: .
d_call: TRBD2
v_call: TRBV9
j_call: TRBJ2-1
cdr3_nt: TGTGCCAGCAGCGTAGGGGGAGCGGGAGGCGCTACCAATGAGCAGTTCTTC
cdr3_aa: CASSVGGAGGATNEQFF

clone_size: .
d_call: .
v_call: TRBV30
j_call: TRBJ1-1
cdr3_nt: TGTGCCTGGATATCGGGGGGCCGGTACACTGAAGCTTTCTTT
cdr3_aa: CAWISGGRYTEAFF

clone_size: once
d_call: TRBD1
v_call: TRBV6-1
j_call: TRBJ1-5
cdr3_nt: TGTGCCAGCAGTGGGACAGGGGGCACAATTGGGCAGCCCCAGCATTTT
cdr3_aa: CASSGTGGTIGQPQHF

clone_size: .
d_call: .
v_call: TRBV5-1
j_call: TRBJ1-1
cdr3_nt: TGCGCCAGCCGTGAGAGCACTGAAGCTTTCTTT
cdr3_aa: CASRESTEAFF

clone_size: .
d_call: TRBD2
v_call: TRBV30
j_call: TRBJ2-3
cdr3_nt: TGTGCCTGGAGTGTACGGAGCGGGGGGGCATCAGATACGCAGTATTTT
cdr3_aa: CAWSVRSGGASDTQYF

clone_size: .
d_call: TRBD2
v_call: TRBV28
j_call: TRBJ2-2
cdr3_nt: TGTGCCAGCAGTTTTTTGGGGCTAGCGGGAGCCGGGAACACCGGGGAGCTGTTTTTT
cdr3_aa: CASSFLGLAGAGNTGELFF

clone_size: .
d_call: .
v_call: TRBV7-9
j_call: TRBJ2-2
cdr3_nt: TGTGCCACCCGCGGATTTTTCCAGGGGTCCGGGGAGCTGTTTTTT
cdr3_aa: CATRGFFQGSGELFF

clone_size: .
d_call: .
v_call: TRBV7-6
j_call: TRBJ2-2
cdr3_nt: TGTGCCAGCAGCTTGGATCCGGGACTTAACACCGGGGAGCTGTTTTTT
cdr3_aa: CASSLDPGLNTGELFF

clone_size: .
d_call: TRBD2
v_call: TRBV11-2
j_call: TRBJ2-1
cdr3_nt: TGTGCCAGCAGCTTTAGCGGGTTGGGGTACAATGAGCAGTTCTTC
cdr3_aa: CASSFSGLGYNEQFF

clone_size: .
d_call: .
v_call: TRBV5-1
j_call: TRBJ1-5
cdr3_nt: TGCGCCAGCAGCCCCGGCGACGGGATTTTGCAGCCCCAGCATTTT
cdr3_aa: CASSPGDGILQPQHF

clone_size: .
d_call: .
v_call: TRBV5-1
j_call: TRBJ1-4
cdr3_nt: TGCGCCAGCAGCTTGAAGAACTCTAATGAAAAACTGTTTTTT
cdr3_aa: CASSLKNSNEKLFF

clone_size: .
d_call: TRBD1
v_call: TRBV9
j_call: TRBJ1-6
cdr3_nt: TGTGCCAGCAGCGGAACAACAGGGGCGGATTCACCCCTCCACTTT
cdr3_aa: CASSGTTGADSPLHF

clone_size: .
d_call: .
v_call: TRBV19
j_call: TRBJ1-1
cdr3_nt: TGTGCCAGTAGTATTCCCGTGGATGGAATGAACACTGAAGCTTTCTTT
cdr3_aa: CASSIPVDGMNTEAFF

clone_size: .
d_call: TRBD1
v_call: TRBV6-5
j_call: TRBJ1-6
cdr3_nt: TGTGCCAGCAGCCCGGGACAGTGGGTAGAGGCCCTCCACTTT
cdr3_aa: CASSPGQWVEALHF

clone_size: once
d_call: .
v_call: TRBV19
j_call: TRBJ1-1
cdr3_nt: TGTGCCAGTAGCCCTGAAGCTTTCTTT
cdr3_aa: CASSPEAFF

clone_size: .
d_call: TRBD2
v_call: TRBV5-4
j_call: TRBJ2-1
cdr3_nt: TGTGCCAGCAGCTTGGGCCTAGCGGGGGTATACAATGAGCAGTTCTTC
cdr3_aa: CASSLGLAGVYNEQFF

clone_size: few
d_call: TRBD1
v_call: TRBV5-4
j_call: TRBJ2-7
cdr3_nt: TGTGCCAGCAGCTTGGGACAGGGGGACTACGAGCAGTACTTC
cdr3_aa: CASSLGQGDYEQYF

clone_size: .
d_call: .
v_call: TRBV9
j_call: TRBJ1-1
cdr3_nt: TGTGCCAGCAGCGTACTAGGTTGGGGGAGCACTGAAGCTTTCTTT
cdr3_aa: CASSVLGWGSTEAFF

clone_size: .
d_call: TRBD1
v_call: TRBV7-9
j_call: TRBJ2-6
cdr3_nt: TGTGCCAGCAGCTTATCCGGGACAGGCCTCTCTGGGGCCAACGTCCTGACTTTC
cdr3_aa: CASSLSGTGLSGANVLTF

clone_size: .
d_call: .
v_call: TRBV19
j_call: TRBJ2-1
cdr3_nt: TGTGCCAGTAGTATAGGGCTACAAGAGCAGTTCTTC
cdr3_aa: CASSIGLQEQFF

clone_size: .
d_call: .
v_call: TRBV27
j_call: TRBJ2-1
cdr3_nt: TGTGCCAGCAGGGGACGGAACTACAATGAGCAGTTCTTC
cdr3_aa: CASRGRNYNEQFF

clone_size: .
d_call: TRBD1
v_call: TRBV2
j_call: TRBJ1-2
cdr3_nt: TGTGCCAGCAGACCCGACAGGGGCTGGAACTATGGCTACACCTTC
cdr3_aa: CASRPDRGWNYGYTF

clone_size: once
d_call: .
v_call: TRBV6-1
j_call: TRBJ1-1
cdr3_nt: TGTGCCAGCAGCTACCTAAACACTGAAGCTTTCTTT
cdr3_aa: CASSYLNTEAFF